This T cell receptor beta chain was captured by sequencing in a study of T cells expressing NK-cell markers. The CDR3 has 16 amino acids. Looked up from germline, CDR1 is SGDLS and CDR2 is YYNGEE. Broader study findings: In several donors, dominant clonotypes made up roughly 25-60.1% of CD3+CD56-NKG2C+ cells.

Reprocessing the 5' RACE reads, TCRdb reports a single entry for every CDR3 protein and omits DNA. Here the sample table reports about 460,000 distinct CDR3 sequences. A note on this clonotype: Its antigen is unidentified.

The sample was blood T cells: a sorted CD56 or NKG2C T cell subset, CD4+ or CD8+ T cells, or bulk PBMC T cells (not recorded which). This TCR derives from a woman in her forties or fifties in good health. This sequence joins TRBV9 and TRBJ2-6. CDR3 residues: CASSEGLSSGANVLTF. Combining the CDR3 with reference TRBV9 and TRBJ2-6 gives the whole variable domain DSGVTQTPKHLITATGQRVTLRCSPRSGDLSVYWYQQSLDQGLQFLIQYYNGEERAKGNILERFSAQQFPDLHSELNLSSLELGDSALYFCASSEGLSSGANVLTFGAGSRLTVL.